This T cell receptor (beta chain) was profiled in a study of cytomegalovirus exposure and HLA in healthy donors. Study conclusions and caveats: The authors confirmed in vitro that a few CMV-associated chains were specific for CMV antigens. Earlier analysis looked at TCR beta V segments, and most were productive about 87% or about 30% of the time. The study carried out a later analysis of TCR beta sequences. It associated some 17,000 of them with specific HLA alleles at a false discovery rate of 0.05.

Germline trimming cut 6 bases from V and 3 bases from J; bases unmatched to any gene: 4. There are 14 residues in the CDR3. In germline, CDR1 is SGHAT, CDR2 FQDESV (reference sequence). Both 60 Vbeta primers and 13 Jbeta primers went into the PCR. Clones were read by immunoSEQ multiplex PCR, and TCRdb kept only the in-frame ones, dropping some. This table has about 140,000 clones, about 80% appearing once. On this clone itself: Its antigen is unknown.

Sequencing was carried out using PBMCs. J is TRBJ2-7 and V is TRBV11-1, with 11 bases that match TRBD1. This sequence originates from a man aged 40-49 years in good health and CMV-seronegative. The CDR3 sequence is CASRGTGGHYEQYF. DNA of the CDR3: TGTGCCAGCAGGGGGACAGGGGGACACTACGAGCAGTACTTC.